The entry that follows covers one T cell receptor beta chain sequence. TCRdb's table, derived via immunoSEQ multiplex PCR, lists solely in-frame clones and lacks some. This sample has about 220,000 clones, with about 86% found just once. The CDR3 runs to 12 residues. CDR1 MNHEY and CDR2 SMNVEV come from the germline V gene (reference sequence). J gave up 8 bases and V 5 bases, and 3 bases lay outside the gene matches. The data are from a study of blood T cell repertoires in COVID-19. For the study at large: T cells, B-cell-depleted T cells, or PBMCs provided the cDNA or gDNA that served as material.

The TCR sequence derives from a woman in her forties or fifties with acute COVID-19. The J gene is TRBJ1-2, the V gene TRBV27; 9 bases align to TRBD1. The specimen was PBMCs or T cells enriched from blood (not recorded which). The CDR3 loop is CASSGDRVGYTF. In DNA form, the CDR3 reads TGTGCCAGCAGTGGGGACAGGGTGGGCTACACCTTC.